A single sample gave rise to the 25 T cell receptor beta chains below, sequenced in a study of T cells in Graves' hyperthyroidism and ophthalmopathy (dated by TCRdb to between 2018 and 2021). Library method: multiplex PCR. TCRdb lists the instrument as Illumina HiSeq 2000. TCR beta CDR3 regions were amplified from RNA transcripts. A first-round RT-PCR of the TCR CDR3 used the HTBI primer set with the Qiagen OneStep RT-PCR kit. TCRdb applied fastp at Q25 and MiXCR to the public reads, then kept only in-frame beta chains. Each record represents a unique CDR3 protein, reported with the most common genes and DNA among its rows. Within this sample are about 420,000 distinct CDR3 sequences, with approximately 15% of them counted one time only. Jointly, the top ten make up 14% of the sample. Sequenced sample: blood. The receptors originated from a woman aged 18-35 years with Graves' hyperthyroidism.

This clonotype was detected many times. V usage is TRBV11-1 and J usage is TRBJ1-1; no clear D gene. CDR3 size: 15 residues. Trimming left V 4 bases short and J 3 bases short, with 15 bases between. CDR1 SGHAT and CDR2 FQDESV come from the germline V gene (reference sequence). The CDR3 DNA is TGTGCCAGCAGCTATTACCGGGGTGGACACACTGAAGCTTTCTTT. It specifies CASSYYRGGHTEAFF.

The genes are TRBV27 and TRBJ2-1; a weak D match, TRBD2 (6 bases). CDR1 is MNHEY, CDR2 SMNVEV, per germline (reference sequence). This CDR3 region has 14 residues. Trimming took 6 bases from V and 3 from J, leaving 12 bases between them. This chain's CDR3 is CASRPGGDYNEQFF. The CDR3 DNA reads as TGTGCCAGCAGGCCCGGGGGTGACTACAATGAGCAGTTCTTC.

This clonotype showed up many times. V usage is TRBV5-1 and J usage is TRBJ2-1, with 7 bases identical to TRBD2. There are 16 residues in the CDR3. CDR1 is SGHRS and CDR2 is YFSETQ in the germline V gene. The V segment lost 0 bases and the J segment 0 bases; nucleotides outside the gene matches: 3. The CDR3 is CASSLASSGSYNEQFF. In DNA, the CDR3 is TGCGCCAGCAGCTTGGCTTCTAGCGGCTCCTACAATGAGCAGTTCTTC.

In its sample, this clonotype was seen many times. This rearrangement joins TRBV12-3 or TRBV12-4 to TRBJ1-5, with D perhaps TRBD1 (5 bases). The CDR3 totals 15 residues. V shed 1 base and J shed 4 bases, with 11 bases lying between them. CDR3 bases: TGTGCCAGCAGTTTAGGCCGACAGACTAATCAGCCCCAGCATTTT. Translation: CASSLGRQTNQPQHF.

The chain carries TRBV12-3 or TRBV12-4 and TRBJ2-5; 7 bases map to TRBD1. The ends lost 5 bases at V and 3 bases at J; junction bases unmatched: 6. The length of the CDR3 is 14 residues. The CDR3 is CASSDRDREETQYF. The CDR3 nucleotides are TGTGCCAGCAGTGACCGGGACAGAGAAGAGACCCAGTACTTC.

This clonotype was recorded at least ten times. The rearrangement joins TRBV6-1 to TRBJ2-5; D is unresolved. Germline V CDR1 and CDR2: MNHNS, SASEGT. Between the trimmed V and J ends, which lost 5 bases and 2 bases, there was a span of 9 bases. The CDR3 contains 13 residues. Written as DNA, the CDR3 is TGTGCCAGCAGTTCTCCGAAACAAGAGACCCAGTACTTC. Its protein is CASSSPKQETQYF.

V is TRBV11-2 and J is TRBJ2-1, with 13 bases that match TRBD2. This CDR3 has 18 residues. Germline V gene lookup returns CDR1 SGHAT and CDR2 FQNNGV. V was pared by 5 bases and J by 8 bases, with 15 bases of the junction left unmatched. The CDR3 coding sequence is TGTGCCAGCAGCCGCTCCCGGACTAGCGGGAGAAACGGGGATGAGCAGTTCTTC. Translated: CASSRSRTSGRNGDEQFF.

In the case of this clonotype: The junction departs from germline at one end; a sequencing error may be responsible. The CDR3 coding sequence is TGTGCCACCAGTGATGAGGGGGGGAGCGAGCAGTGCTTC. This codes for CATSDEGGSEQCF. The chain couples TRBV24-1 to TRBJ2-7, with a weak D call TRBD2 (7 bases). Germline CDR1 reads KGHDR; CDR2 reads SFDVKD. CDR3 length: 13 residues.

In this sample, this clonotype turned up many times. The chain's CDR3 is CASSQKTSGGREQYF. The CDR3 DNA follows: TGTGCCAGCAGCCAGAAGACTAGCGGGGGGCGAGAGCAGTACTTC. The V and J genes are TRBV7-2 and TRBJ2-7, with 13 nucleotides matching TRBD2. CDR1 and CDR2 from the germline V gene are SGHTA and FQGNSA. The ends lost 5 bases at V and 7 bases at J; junction bases unmatched: 8. The CDR3 is 15 residues long.

A few counts support this clonotype. The chain joins TRBV7-2 to TRBJ2-2; 7 nucleotides agree with TRBD1. Trimming took 4 bases from V and 1 from J; bases not matched to a gene: 0. The CDR3 is 14 amino acids. The V gene's germline CDR1 is SGHTA and CDR2 FQGNSA. The DNA for the CDR3 is TGTGCCAGCAGCTGGACAGGGAACACCGGGGAGCTGTTTTTT. This gives the protein CASSWTGNTGELFF.

This clonotype was recorded many times. V is TRBV6-2 or TRBV6-3 and J is TRBJ2-1; TRBD1 is a possible D gene (5 bases). Germline values: CDR1 MNHEY, CDR2 SVGEGT. The V gene lost 6 bases and the J gene lost 10 bases, with 16 bases spanning the gap. This CDR3 contains 13 residues. The CDR3 is CASRGAGLREQFF. The DNA of the CDR3 is TGTGCCAGCAGAGGAGCAGGGCTAAGGGAGCAGTTCTTC.

This clonotype was observed many times. The chain recombines TRBV18 with TRBJ1-2; a weak D match, TRBD1 (5 bases). Looked up from germline, CDR1 is KGHSH and CDR2 is LQKENI. Trimming removed 5 bases at V and 7 bases at J, with 14 bases between. The CDR3 consists of 13 residues. Here the CDR3 reads CASSTGLVGGYTF. The DNA for the CDR3 is TGTGCCAGCTCAACGGGACTCGTCGGTGGCTACACCTTC.

At least ten counts were recorded for this clonotype. The rearrangement links TRBV7-8 to TRBJ2-7; weak D call: TRBD1 (5 bases). Trimming stripped 4 bases from V and 3 bases from J, with 13 bases between. The CDR3 contains 14 residues. Germline loops: CDR1 SGHVS, CDR2 FQNEAQ. The CDR3 DNA is TGTGCCAGCAGCTCACAGGTTCTTCGCTACGAGCAGTACTTC. It specifies CASSSQVLRYEQYF.

This chain joins TRBV28 and TRBJ2-4; D gene uncertain. The length of the CDR3 is 11 residues. The V gene lost 0 bases and the J gene lost 10 bases, with 4 bases spanning the gap. Germline lookup yields CDR1 MDHEN and CDR2 SYDVKM. The CDR3 loop reads CASSLWEIQYF. The DNA for the CDR3 is TGTGCCAGCAGTTTATGGGAGATTCAGTACTTC.

V and J are TRBV4-3 and TRBJ1-4; maybe TRBD1 (5 bases). The V gene lost 0 bases and the J gene lost 0 bases, with 8 bases spanning the gap. CDR3 length: 16 residues. The germline V gene has CDR1 LGHNA and CDR2 YSLEER. The CDR3 coding sequence is TGCGCCAGCAGCCAAGATTTGGGGGCAACTAATGAAAAACTGTTTTTT. This sequence encodes CASSQDLGATNEKLFF.

This clonotype was detected ten times or more. The chain is built from TRBV7-2 and TRBJ1-5, with D possibly TRBD1 on 6 matching bases. Trimming pared 0 bases from V and 2 bases from J, leaving 8 bases between. Germline CDR1 and CDR2: SGHTA and FQGNSA. The CDR3 totals 15 residues. CDR3 amino acids: CASSLAAGGNQPQHF. The CDR3 DNA sequence: TGTGCCAGCAGCTTAGCTGCAGGGGGCAATCAGCCCCAGCATTTT. The full variable domain, completed using reference TRBV7-2 and TRBJ1-5, is GAGVSQSPSNKVTEKGKDVELRCDPISGHTALYWYRQSLGQGLEFLIYFQGNSAPDKSGLPSDRFSAERTGGSVSTLTIQRTQQEDSAVYLCASSLAAGGNQPQHFGDGTRLSIL.

V is TRBV9 and J is TRBJ2-7; tentatively, D is TRBD2 (5 bases). This CDR3 comprises 15 residues. Germline CDR1 and CDR2: SGDLS and YYNGEE. The V end lost 0 bases, the J end lost 2 bases, and 12 bases lay between the germline ends. This CDR3 is CASSVGSLAPYEQYF. The CDR3 nucleotides are TGTGCCAGCAGCGTAGGTAGTCTAGCTCCCTACGAGCAGTACTTC.

The chain employs TRBV10-1 and TRBJ2-3; D gene uncertain. CDR1 is WNHNN, CDR2 SYGVQD, per germline (reference sequence). The CDR3 has 14 residues. Trimming pared 1 base from V and 5 bases from J, leaving 10 bases between. CDR3 region: CASSEFSRIDTQYF. DNA for the CDR3: TGCGCCAGCAGTGAGTTCAGTCGAATAGATACGCAGTATTTT.

The chain couples TRBV28 to TRBJ1-1; no reliable D call. The CDR3 covers 12 residues. Deletions cut 7 bases from V and 7 bases from J, with 13 bases between. CDR1 is MDHEN and CDR2 is SYDVKM in the germline V gene. CDR3 nucleotide sequence: TGTGCCAGCACCTTTAGTAGCGGTGAAGCTTTCTTT. As protein: CASTFSSGEAFF.

This clonotype came up many times. V gene TRBV20-1 combines with J gene TRBJ2-1; a possible D gene is TRBD2 (5 bases). V was clipped by 3 bases and J by 5 bases, with 23 bases between them. This CDR3 comprises 17 residues. Germline assignment: CDR1 DFQATT and CDR2 SNEGSKA (reference sequence). The CDR3 spells CSARGDGVGPRDNEQFF. Written as DNA, the CDR3 is TGCAGTGCTAGGGGAGATGGGGTAGGGCCTAGGGACAATGAGCAGTTCTTC.

The chain uses TRBV19 and TRBJ1-2; D call uncertain. Germline CDR1 LNHDA, CDR2 SQIVND (reference sequence). The CDR3 sequence is 14 residues long. Trimming removed 5 bases at V and 3 bases at J, with 13 bases between. Written as DNA, the CDR3 is TGTGCCAGTAGTCTGACGGCTAATTACTATGGCTACACCTTC. It codes for CASSLTANYYGYTF.

This clonotype was seen repeatedly, ten times or more. The V call is TRBV20-1, the J call TRBJ1-2; no definite D call. V gave up 3 bases and J gave up 4 bases, with 12 bases separating them. The CDR3 is 13 residues long. Germline CDR1 is DFQATT and CDR2 is SNEGSKA (reference sequence). The CDR3 reads CSARRPLGYGYTF. Written as DNA, the CDR3 is TGCAGTGCTAGGAGGCCGCTAGGCTATGGCTACACCTTC.

The chain employs TRBV7-9 and TRBJ2-1; 7 bases are a match to TRBD1. Looked up from germline, CDR1 is SEHNR and CDR2 is FQNEAQ (reference sequence). V lost 2 bases to trimming and J lost 5 bases; unmatched junction nucleotides: 12. CDR3 length: 17 amino acids. The CDR3 bases are TGTGCCAGCAGCTTAAGGGGGACCGGGACAGTCAACAATGAGCAGTTCTTC. It encodes CASSLRGTGTVNNEQFF.

This clonotype was seen ten or more times. This chain connects TRBV2 to TRBJ1-2, with D possibly matching TRBD1 (5 bases). Germline V gene data show CDR1 as SNHLY and CDR2 as FYNNEI. V was trimmed by 9 bases and J by 0 bases, leaving 11 bases between them. This CDR3 is 13 amino acids long. The CDR3: CASTGTSNYGYTF. In nucleotides, the CDR3 is TGTGCCAGTACAGGAACCTCTAACTATGGCTACACCTTC. The variable domain in full, with the rest retrieved from reference TRBV2 and TRBJ1-2, is EPEVTQTPSHQVTQMGQEVILRCVPISNHLYFYWYRQILGQKVEFLVSFYNNEISEKSEIFDDQFSVERPDGSNFTLKIRSTKLEDSAMYFCASTGTSNYGYTFGSGTRLTVV.

The gene calls are TRBV3-1 and TRBJ2-2; 7 nucleotides align to TRBD2. CDR1 is LGHDT and CDR2 is YNNKEL in the germline V gene (reference sequence). The V gene end was trimmed by 0 bases and the J gene end by 7 bases; junction bases not matched to a gene: 5. The CDR3 has 15 amino acids. The CDR3 reads CASSQDGGGYGELFF. The CDR3 coding sequence is TGTGCCAGCAGCCAAGATGGGGGAGGGTACGGGGAGCTGTTTTTT.